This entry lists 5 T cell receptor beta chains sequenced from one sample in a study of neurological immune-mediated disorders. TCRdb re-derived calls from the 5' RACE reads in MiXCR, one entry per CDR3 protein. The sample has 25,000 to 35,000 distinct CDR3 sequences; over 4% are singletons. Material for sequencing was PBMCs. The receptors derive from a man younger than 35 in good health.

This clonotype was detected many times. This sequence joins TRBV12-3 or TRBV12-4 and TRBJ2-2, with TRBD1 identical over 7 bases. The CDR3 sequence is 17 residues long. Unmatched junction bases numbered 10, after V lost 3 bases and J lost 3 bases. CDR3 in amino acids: CASSFPKAGGDTGELFF. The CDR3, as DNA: TGTGCCAGCAGTTTCCCTAAAGCAGGGGGTGACACCGGGGAGCTGTTTTTT.

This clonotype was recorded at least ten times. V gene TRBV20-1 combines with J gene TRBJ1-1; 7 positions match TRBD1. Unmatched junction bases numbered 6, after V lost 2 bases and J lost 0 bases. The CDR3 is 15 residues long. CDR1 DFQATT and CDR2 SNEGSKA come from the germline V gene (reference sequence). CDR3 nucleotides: TGCAGTGCTAGACAGGCAGGGGGACTGAACACTGAAGCTTTCTTT. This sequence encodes CSARQAGGLNTEAFF.

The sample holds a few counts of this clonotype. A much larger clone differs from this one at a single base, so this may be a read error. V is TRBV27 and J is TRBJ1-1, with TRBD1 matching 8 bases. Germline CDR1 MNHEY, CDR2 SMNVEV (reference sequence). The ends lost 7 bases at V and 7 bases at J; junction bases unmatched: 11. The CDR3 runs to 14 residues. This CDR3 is CASNVQGEGNEAFF. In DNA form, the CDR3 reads TGTGCCAGCAACGTACAGGGGGAGGGAAATGAAGCTTTCTTT.

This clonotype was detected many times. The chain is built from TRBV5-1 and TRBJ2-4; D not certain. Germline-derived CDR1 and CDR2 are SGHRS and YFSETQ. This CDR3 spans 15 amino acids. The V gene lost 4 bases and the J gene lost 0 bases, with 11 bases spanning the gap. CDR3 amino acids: CASSDDILAKNIQYF. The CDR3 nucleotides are TGCGCCAGCAGCGACGACATATTAGCCAAAAACATTCAGTACTTC.

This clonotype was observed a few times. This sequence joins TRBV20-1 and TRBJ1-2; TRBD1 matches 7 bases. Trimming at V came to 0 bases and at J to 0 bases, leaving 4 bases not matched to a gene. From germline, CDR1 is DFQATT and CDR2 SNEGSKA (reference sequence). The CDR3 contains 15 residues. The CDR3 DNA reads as TGCAGTGCTAGAGACCCAGGGACAGCTAACTATGGCTACACCTTC. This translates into CSARDPGTANYGYTF.